Listed here are 10 T cell receptor delta chains from one sample, sequenced in a study of gamma delta lymphoproliferative disorders and STAT genes. Genomic DNA from isolated PBMCs served as the sequencing template. TCRdb reapplied CATT to the multiplex PCR reads. The data show roughly 1,300 delta-chain clones, about 1.3% seen once. The specimen was blood. These receptors originate from a human donor in good health.

In its sample, this clone was seen many times. A read error likely explains this, since a far larger clone differs by one base. The chain carries TRDV3 and TRDJ1, with 8 bases matching TRDD3. Germline V gene sequence: CDR1 TVYSNPD, CDR2 GDNSRS (reference sequence). The CDR3 has 14 amino acids. Trimming at V came to 2 bases and at J to 8 bases, leaving 13 bases not matched to a gene. CDR3 DNA sequence: TGTGCCTTTGGCCGCTGGGGGAGACTGGGAAAACTCATCTTT. Protein: CAFGRWGRLGKLIF.

No V gene was called here, but the J gene is TRDJ1; the table's D gene call, TRDD3, was not cross checked with the DNA. This CDR3 region has 17 residues. The CDR3 DNA reads as TGTGCCTGTGGGGGGGAGGGGGGATACCTGTACACCGATAAACTCATCTTT. Translation: CACGGEGGYLYTDKLIF.

This clone was picked up a small number of times. TCRdb has a much larger clone's protein, which differs at residue 18 from the translation of this DNA, likely because of a read error; what is shown is the protein translated from the DNA. The rearrangement uses TRDV1 and TRDJ1; tentative D call: TRDD2 (8 bases). This CDR3 has 27 residues. Germline loops: CDR1 TSWWSYY, CDR2 QGS. V was cut by 6 bases and J by 0 bases, with 50 bases left in between. The CDR3 bases are TGTGCTCTTGGCCCCCGAGGGGTCGGCCTTCCTAAGCCCGAGGTACTGGGGAATACGGGGTACACCGATAAACTCATCTTT. This sequence encodes CALGPRGVGLPKPEVLGNTGYTDKLIF.

As regards this clone: Since a far larger clone is one base different, this is likely a read error. The sample carries other DNA sequences with the same CDR3. The genes are TRDV3 and TRDJ1, with 10 bases matching TRDD3. This CDR3 is 21 amino acids long. J was trimmed by 8 bases and V by 2 bases; bases with no gene match: 32. The germline CDR1 and CDR2 sequences are TVYSNPD and GDNSRS (reference sequence). Written as DNA, the CDR3 is TGTGCCTTTGAGGCCCACGACAAGCTACATGGTGGGGGATACCATGGCGACAAACTCATCTTT. Protein sequence: CAFEAHDKLHGGGYHGDKLIF.

Of note for this clone: This likely reflects a read error, since a far larger clone is one base away. The identical CDR3 is also encoded by other nucleotide sequences in the sample. V is TRDV1 and J is TRDJ1; 13 bases map to TRDD3. The CDR3 runs to 27 residues. Unmatched junction bases numbered 37, after V lost 6 bases and J lost 0 bases. The germline V gene has CDR1 TSWWSYY and CDR2 QGS. The CDR3 spells CALGPRGVGLPKPEVLGDTGYTDKLIF. For the CDR3, the DNA is TGTGCTCTTGGCCCCCGAGGGGTTGGCCTTCCTAAGCCCGAGGTACTGGGGGATACGGGGTACACCGATAAACTCATCTTT.

Note on this clone: A read error likely explains why the TCRdb protein, taken from a much larger clone, differs from this DNA's translation at residue 12; the protein shown is translated from the DNA. The rearrangement uses TRDV3 and TRDJ1, with 10 bases matching TRDD3. CDR1 is TVYSNPD, CDR2 GDNSRS, per germline (reference sequence). With V trimmed by 4 bases and J by 4 bases, 21 bases remained unmatched. The CDR3 is made up of 18 amino acids. The CDR3 loop is CAWSIPLLGDDPNDKLIF. CDR3 DNA sequence: TGTGCCTGGTCCATTCCCCTACTGGGGGATGATCCTAACGATAAACTCATCTTT.

As concerns this clone: The junction departs from germline at one end; a sequencing error may be responsible. Other DNA sequences in this sample translate to the same CDR3. V usage is TRDV1 and J usage is TRDJ1, with D maybe TRDD1 (5 bases). The CDR3 spans 24 residues. Germline V gene sequence: CDR1 TSWWSYY, CDR2 QGS. In DNA, the CDR3 is TGTGCTCTTGGGGAACTAATTTCCAAGAATAGATTTAATGGGCGCAAAATGTACACTGATAAACTCATTTTT. Its translation is CALGELISKNRFNGRKMYTDKLIF.

A word on this clone: Only one base separates this from a far larger clonotype, so it likely reflects a read error. Other DNA sequences within the sample encode an identical CDR3. The rearrangement links TRDV1 to TRDJ1; tentatively, D is TRDD2 (7 bases). This CDR3 contains 26 residues. The germline gives CDR1 TSWWSYY, CDR2 QGS. V gave up 3 bases and J gave up 1 base, with 45 bases separating them. CDR3 DNA sequence: TGTGCTCTTGGGGAGAAATGGTTCCTACATCGGTCTGGGGTAGGAGAAAAGATGGTAGGCACCGATAAACTCATCTTT. The encoded protein is CALGEKWFLHRSGVGEKMVGTDKLIF.

This clone has only a few counts. A far bigger clonotype differs at one base, so this is likely a read error. The same CDR3 also results from other DNA sequences found in this sample. The chain recombines TRDV1 with TRDJ1; 7 bases are a match to TRDD3. Trimming took 3 bases from V and 0 from J; bases not matched to a gene: 22. Germline V gene sequence: CDR1 TSWWSYY, CDR2 QGS. There are 21 residues in the CDR3. This chain's CDR3 is CALGERGFLLTGDSYTDKLIF. DNA of the CDR3: TGTGCTCTTGGGGAGCGAGGCTTTCTCCTTACTGGGGATTCGTACACCGATAAACTCATCTTT.

The table lists this clone with many counts. This likely came from a read error, as a far larger clone is one base away. The gene calls are TRDV3 and TRDJ3, with TRDD3 matching over 12 bases. Germline CDR1 TVYSNPD, CDR2 GDNSRS (reference sequence). There are 17 residues in the CDR3. The CDR3 DNA sequence: TGTGCCTTAGTACTGGGGGATACCTCCTGGGGCACCCGACAGATGTTTTTC. It translates to CALVLGDTSWGTRQMFF.